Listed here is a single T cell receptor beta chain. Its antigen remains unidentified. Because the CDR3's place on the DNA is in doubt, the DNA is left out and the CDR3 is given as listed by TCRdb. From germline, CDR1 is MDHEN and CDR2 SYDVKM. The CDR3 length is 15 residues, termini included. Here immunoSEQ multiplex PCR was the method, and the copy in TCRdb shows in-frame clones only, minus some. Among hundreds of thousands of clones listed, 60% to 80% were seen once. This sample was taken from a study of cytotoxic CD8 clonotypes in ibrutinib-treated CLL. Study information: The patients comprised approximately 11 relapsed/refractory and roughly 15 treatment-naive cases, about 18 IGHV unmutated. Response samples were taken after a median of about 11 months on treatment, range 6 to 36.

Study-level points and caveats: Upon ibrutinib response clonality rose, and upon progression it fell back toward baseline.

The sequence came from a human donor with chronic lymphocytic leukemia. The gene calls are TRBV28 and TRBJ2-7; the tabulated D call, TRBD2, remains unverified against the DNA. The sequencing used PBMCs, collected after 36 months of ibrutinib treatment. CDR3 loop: CASSFFVGGGSVRDF.